This T cell receptor (beta chain) was sequenced in a study of blood T cell repertoires in COVID-19. Study-level background: PBMCs, B-cell-depleted T cells, or T cells provided the cDNA or gDNA that made up the material.

Trimming cost V 5 bases and J 8 bases, with 12 bases left between them. Germline V gene sequence: CDR1 LNHDA, CDR2 SQIVND (reference sequence). CDR3 length equals 13 residues. Symptom resolution, clearance, or two negative PCRs marked donors in Cohort 3 as recovered. Clones were read by immunoSEQ multiplex PCR, and TCRdb kept only the in-frame ones, dropping some. The data show under 300,000 clones, about 88% seen once. This clone was observed a few times. The rearrangement uses TRBV19 and TRBJ1-4; D not resolved. The receptor comes from a woman between 50 and 59 years old who had recovered from COVID-19. The sequencing sample was made of PBMCs or T cells enriched from blood (not recorded which). The CDR3: CASSPRSLEKLFF. Here the CDR3 DNA reads TGTGCCAGTAGTCCCCGGTCCCTGGAAAAACTGTTTTTT.